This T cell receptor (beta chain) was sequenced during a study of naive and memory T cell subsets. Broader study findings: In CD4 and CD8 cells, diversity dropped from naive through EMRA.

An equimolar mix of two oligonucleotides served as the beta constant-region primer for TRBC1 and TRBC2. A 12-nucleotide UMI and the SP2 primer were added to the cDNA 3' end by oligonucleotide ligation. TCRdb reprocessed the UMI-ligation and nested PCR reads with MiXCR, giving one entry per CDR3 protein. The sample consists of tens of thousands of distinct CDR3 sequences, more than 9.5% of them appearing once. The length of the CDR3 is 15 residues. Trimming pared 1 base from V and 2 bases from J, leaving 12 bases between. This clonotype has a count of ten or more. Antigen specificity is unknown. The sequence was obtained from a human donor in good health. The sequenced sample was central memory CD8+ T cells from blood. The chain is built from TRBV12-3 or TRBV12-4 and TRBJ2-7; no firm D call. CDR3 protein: CASSLGQLLTYEQYF. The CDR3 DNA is TGTGCCAGCAGTTTAGGGCAGCTACTAACCTACGAGCAGTACTTC.